This T cell receptor beta chain came from a study of a mutant IDH1 vaccine in newly diagnosed glioma. Study context: The earlier regimen, radiotherapy, temozolomide, or both, was most often both.

TCRdb's copy holds only in-frame clones and misses some; the assay was immunoSEQ multiplex PCR. Among about 67,000 clones listed, over 75% were seen once. The germline V and J ends were trimmed by 2 bases and 2 bases, with 7 bases remaining between them. The CDR3 extends over 13 amino acids. CDR1 MDHEN and CDR2 SYDVKM come from the germline V gene. Time point in this sample: week 11, during vaccination. The vaccine gave 300 ug of a 20-mer mutant IDH1 peptide subcutaneously per dose. As for this clone: Its antigen is still unknown.

The specimen comprised PBMCs, sampled from a glioma patient whose treatment included an IDH1 peptide vaccine. The sequence was collected from a man between 35 and 55 years old with glioma. The chain uses TRBV28 and TRBJ2-7, with D tentatively TRBD1 or TRBD2 (5 bases each). Here the CDR3 reads CASSLRGPYEQYV. CDR3 DNA: TGTGCCAGCAGTTTAAGGGGACCCTACGAGCAGTACGTC.